This TCR beta chain was identified during a study of beta chain features in type 1 diabetes. Findings of the study overall: Moderate but significant shortening of TCRB CDR3s was recorded in all four CD4+ subsets from Type 1 diabetes patients.

The study reverse transcribed the entire isolated RNA, so it sequenced expressed TCRB transcripts. Assay: immunoSEQ multiplex PCR; the TCRdb copy retains only in-frame clones and omits some. The sample lists about 650,000 clones, about an eighth occurring once. This clone was seen only a few times. Its antigen is as yet unknown. CDR3 length equals 13 residues. The V gene's germline CDR1 is GTSNPN and CDR2 SVGIG (reference sequence). Trimming left V 2 bases short and J 2 bases short, with 10 bases between. The V call is TRBV30, the J call TRBJ2-7; D remains ambiguous. Sequencing input: naive CD4+ T cells from blood. This TCR derives from a man aged 25-45 years with type 1 diabetes. This chain's CDR3 is CAWSRALPYEQYF. CDR3 sequence (DNA): TGTGCCTGGAGTCGGGCGCTCCCCTACGAGCAGTACTTC.